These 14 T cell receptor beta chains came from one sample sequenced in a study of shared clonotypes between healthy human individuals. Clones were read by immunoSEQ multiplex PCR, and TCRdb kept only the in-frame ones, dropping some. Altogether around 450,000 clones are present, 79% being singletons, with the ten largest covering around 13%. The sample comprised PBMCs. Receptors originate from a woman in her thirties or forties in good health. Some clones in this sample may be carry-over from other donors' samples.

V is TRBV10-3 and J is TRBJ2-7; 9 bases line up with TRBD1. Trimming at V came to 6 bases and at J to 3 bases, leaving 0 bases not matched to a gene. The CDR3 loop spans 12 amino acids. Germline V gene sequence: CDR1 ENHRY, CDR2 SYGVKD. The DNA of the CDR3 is TGTGCCATCAGGACAGGGGGCTACGAGCAGTACTTC. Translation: CAIRTGGYEQYF.

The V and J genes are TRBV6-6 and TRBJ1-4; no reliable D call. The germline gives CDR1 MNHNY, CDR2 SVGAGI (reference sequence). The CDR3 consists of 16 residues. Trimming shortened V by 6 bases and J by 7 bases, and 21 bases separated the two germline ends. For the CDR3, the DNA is TGTGCCAGCAGCTTCCTCCCCGGAGGGATGGGTGAAAAACTGTTTTTT. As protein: CASSFLPGGMGEKLFF.

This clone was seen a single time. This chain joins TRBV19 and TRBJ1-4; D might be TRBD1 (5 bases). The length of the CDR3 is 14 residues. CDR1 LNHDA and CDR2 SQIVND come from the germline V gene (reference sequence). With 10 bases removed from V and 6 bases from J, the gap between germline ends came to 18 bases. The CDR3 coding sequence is TGTGCCACTGCAGTGACAGCATCGGATGAAAAACTGTTTTTT. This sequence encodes CATAVTASDEKLFF.

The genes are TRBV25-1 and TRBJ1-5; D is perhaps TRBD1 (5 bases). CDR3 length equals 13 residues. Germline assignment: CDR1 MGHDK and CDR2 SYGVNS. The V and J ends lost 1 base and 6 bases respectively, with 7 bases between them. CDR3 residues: CASSEWGVQPQHF. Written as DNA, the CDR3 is TGTGCCAGCAGTGAATGGGGGGTTCAGCCCCAGCATTTT.

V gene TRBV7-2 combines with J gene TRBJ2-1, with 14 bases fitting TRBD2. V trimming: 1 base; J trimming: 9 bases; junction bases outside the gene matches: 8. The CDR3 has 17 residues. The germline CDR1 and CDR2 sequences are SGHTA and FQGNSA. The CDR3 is CASSLVGTSGSMVEQFF. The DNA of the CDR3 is TGTGCCAGCAGCTTAGTCGGGACTAGCGGGAGTATGGTTGAGCAGTTCTTC.

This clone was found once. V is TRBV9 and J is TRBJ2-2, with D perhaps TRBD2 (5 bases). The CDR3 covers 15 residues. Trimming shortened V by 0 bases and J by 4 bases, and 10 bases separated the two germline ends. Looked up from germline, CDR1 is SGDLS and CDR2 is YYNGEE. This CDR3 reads CASSVGLPLTGELFF. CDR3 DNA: TGTGCCAGCAGCGTAGGACTACCGCTCACCGGGGAGCTGTTTTTT.

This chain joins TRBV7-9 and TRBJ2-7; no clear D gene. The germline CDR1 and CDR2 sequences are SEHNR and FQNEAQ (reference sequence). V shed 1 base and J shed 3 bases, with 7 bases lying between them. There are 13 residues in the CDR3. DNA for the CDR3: TGTGCCAGCAGCTTAGGCCGGAACTACGAGCAGTACTTC. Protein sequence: CASSLGRNYEQYF.

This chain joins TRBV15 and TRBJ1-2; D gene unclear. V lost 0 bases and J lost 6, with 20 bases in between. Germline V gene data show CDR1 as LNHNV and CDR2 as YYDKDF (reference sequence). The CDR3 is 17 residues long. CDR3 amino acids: CATSRESDHRRGHGYTF. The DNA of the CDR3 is TGTGCCACCAGCAGAGAGTCCGACCACCGCCGGGGTCATGGCTACACCTTC.

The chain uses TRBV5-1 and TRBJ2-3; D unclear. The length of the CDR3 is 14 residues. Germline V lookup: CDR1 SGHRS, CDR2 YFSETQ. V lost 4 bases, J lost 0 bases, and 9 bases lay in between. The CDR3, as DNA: TGCGCCAGCAGCCATCTATCTAGCACAGATACGCAGTATTTT. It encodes CASSHLSSTDTQYF.

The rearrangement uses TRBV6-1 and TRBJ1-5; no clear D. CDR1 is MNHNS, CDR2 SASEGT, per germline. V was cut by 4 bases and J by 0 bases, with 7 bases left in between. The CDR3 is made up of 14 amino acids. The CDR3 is CASSAVNSNQPQHF. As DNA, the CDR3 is TGTGCCAGCAGTGCAGTAAATAGCAATCAGCCCCAGCATTTT.

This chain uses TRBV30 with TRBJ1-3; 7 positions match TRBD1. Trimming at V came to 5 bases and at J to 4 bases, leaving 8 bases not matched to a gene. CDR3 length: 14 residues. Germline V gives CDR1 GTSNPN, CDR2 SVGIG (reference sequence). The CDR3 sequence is CAWGKGARGNTIYF. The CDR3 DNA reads TGTGCCTGGGGGAAGGGGGCGCGGGGAAACACCATATATTTT.

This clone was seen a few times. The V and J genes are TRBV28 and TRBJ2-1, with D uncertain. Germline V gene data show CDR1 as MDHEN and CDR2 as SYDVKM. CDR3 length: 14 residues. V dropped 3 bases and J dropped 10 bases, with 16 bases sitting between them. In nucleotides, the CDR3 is TGTGCCAGCAGTTTCGCACTACCTCCCGTCGAGCAGTTCTTC. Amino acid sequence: CASSFALPPVEQFF.

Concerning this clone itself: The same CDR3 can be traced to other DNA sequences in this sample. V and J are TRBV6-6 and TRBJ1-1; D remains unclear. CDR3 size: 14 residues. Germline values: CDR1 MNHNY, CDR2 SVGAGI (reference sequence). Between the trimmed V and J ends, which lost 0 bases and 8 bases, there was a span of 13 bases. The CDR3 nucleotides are TGTGCCAGCAGTTACTCGACAACTGGGGTCGAAGCTTTCTTT. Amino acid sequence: CASSYSTTGVEAFF.

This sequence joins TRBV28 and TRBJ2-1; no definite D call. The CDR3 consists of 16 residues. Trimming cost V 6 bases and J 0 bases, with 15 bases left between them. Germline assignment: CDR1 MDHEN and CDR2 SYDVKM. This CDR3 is CASSRPPSHSYNEQFF. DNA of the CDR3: TGTGCCAGCAGCCGGCCTCCAAGTCACTCCTACAATGAGCAGTTCTTC.